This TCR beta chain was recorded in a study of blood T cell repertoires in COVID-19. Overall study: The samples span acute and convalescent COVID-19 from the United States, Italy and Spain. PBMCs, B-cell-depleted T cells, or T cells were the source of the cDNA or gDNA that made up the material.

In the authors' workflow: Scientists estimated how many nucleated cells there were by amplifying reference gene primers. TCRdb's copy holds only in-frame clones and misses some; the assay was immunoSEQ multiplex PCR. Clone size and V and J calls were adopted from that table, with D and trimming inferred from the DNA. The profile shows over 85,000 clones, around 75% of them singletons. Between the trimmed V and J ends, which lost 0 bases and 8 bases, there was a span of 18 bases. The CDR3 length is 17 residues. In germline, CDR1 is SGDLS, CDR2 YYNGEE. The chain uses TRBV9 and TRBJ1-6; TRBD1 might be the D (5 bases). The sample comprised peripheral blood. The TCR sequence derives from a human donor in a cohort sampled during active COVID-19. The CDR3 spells CASSVAGGGNPDSPLHF. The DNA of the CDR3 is TGTGCCAGCAGCGTAGCAGGCGGGGGGAATCCGGATTCACCCCTCCACTTT. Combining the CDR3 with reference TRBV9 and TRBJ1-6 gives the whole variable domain DSGVTQTPKHLITATGQRVTLRCSPRSGDLSVYWYQQSLDQGLQFLIQYYNGEERAKGNILERFSAQQFPDLHSELNLSSLELGDSALYFCASSVAGGGNPDSPLHFGNGTRLTVT.